The sequence of this TCR beta chain was determined in a study of T cell responses to AZD1222 COVID-19 vaccine. Points from the study as a whole: Spike was spanned by vaccine-associated CD4 TCRs, which were dominant at 160-218 and 743-854.

Germline loops: CDR1 SGDLS, CDR2 YYNGEE. The CDR3 contains 14 residues. The V and J ends lost 3 bases and 2 bases, in that order; junction bases with no gene match: 2. Some clones are missing from TCRdb's copy, which holds only in-frame ones; the method was immunoSEQ multiplex PCR. The sample lists under 200,000 clones, over 85% occurring once. Points on this clone: Its antigen is undetermined.

The chain couples TRBV9 to TRBJ2-7; 10 nucleotides agree with TRBD2. The sequence derives from an adult who received the MenACWY meningococcal vaccine as a control. Sequenced material: peripheral blood, taken 28 days after the second dose of the MenACWY control vaccine. The CDR3 sequence is CASSASGRAYEQYF. The CDR3 region has the DNA TGTGCCAGCAGCGCTAGCGGGAGAGCCTACGAGCAGTACTTC.